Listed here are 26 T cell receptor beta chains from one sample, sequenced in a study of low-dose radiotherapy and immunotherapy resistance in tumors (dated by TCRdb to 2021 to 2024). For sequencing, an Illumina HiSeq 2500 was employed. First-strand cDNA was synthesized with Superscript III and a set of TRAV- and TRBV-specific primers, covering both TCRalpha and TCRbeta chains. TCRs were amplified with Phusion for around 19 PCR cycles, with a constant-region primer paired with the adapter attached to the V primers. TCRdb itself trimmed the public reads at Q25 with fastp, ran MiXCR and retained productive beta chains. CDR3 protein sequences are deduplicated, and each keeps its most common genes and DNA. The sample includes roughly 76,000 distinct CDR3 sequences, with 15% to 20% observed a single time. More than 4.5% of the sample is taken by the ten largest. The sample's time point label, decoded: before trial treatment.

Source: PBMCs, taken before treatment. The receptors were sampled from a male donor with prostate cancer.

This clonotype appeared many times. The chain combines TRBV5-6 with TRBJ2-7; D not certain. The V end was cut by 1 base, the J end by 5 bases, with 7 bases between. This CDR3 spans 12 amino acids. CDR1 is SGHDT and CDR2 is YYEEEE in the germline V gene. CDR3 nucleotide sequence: TGTGCCAGCAGCTTGACTCGGGACGAGCAGTACTTC. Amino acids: CASSLTRDEQYF.

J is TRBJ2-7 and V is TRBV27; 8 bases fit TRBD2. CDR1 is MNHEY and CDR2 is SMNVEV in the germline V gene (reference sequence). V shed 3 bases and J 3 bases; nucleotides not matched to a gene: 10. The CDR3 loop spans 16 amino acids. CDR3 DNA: TGTGCCAGCAGTTTGATCTTCCGGGAGGGCCTCTACGAGCAGTACTTC. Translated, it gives CASSLIFREGLYEQYF.

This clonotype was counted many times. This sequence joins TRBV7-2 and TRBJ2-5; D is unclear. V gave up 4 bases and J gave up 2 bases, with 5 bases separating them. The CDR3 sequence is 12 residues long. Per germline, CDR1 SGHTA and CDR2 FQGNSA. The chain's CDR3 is CASSWGQETQYF. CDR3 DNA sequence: TGTGCCAGCAGCTGGGGTCAAGAGACCCAGTACTTC.

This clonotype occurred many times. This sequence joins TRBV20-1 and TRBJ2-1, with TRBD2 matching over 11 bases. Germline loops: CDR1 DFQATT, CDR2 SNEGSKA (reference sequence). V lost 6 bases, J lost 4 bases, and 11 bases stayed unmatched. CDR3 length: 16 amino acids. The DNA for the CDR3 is TGCAGTGCGCCAAGGGCTAGCGGGGGGTTTTACAATGAGCAGTTCTTC. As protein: CSAPRASGGFYNEQFF.

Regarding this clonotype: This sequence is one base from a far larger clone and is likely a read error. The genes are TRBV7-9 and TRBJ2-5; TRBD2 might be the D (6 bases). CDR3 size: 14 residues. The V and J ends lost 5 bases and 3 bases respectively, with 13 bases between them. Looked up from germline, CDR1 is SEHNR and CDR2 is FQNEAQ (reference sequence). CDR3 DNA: TGTGCCAGCAGCGAAATGGCGGGGAAAGAGACCCAGTACTTC. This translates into CASSEMAGKETQYF. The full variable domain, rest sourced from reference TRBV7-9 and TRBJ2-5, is DTGVSQNPRHKITKRGQNVTFRCDPISEHNRLYWYRQTLGQGPEFLTYFQNEAQLEKSRLLSDRFSAERPKGSFSTLEIQRTEQGDSAMYLCASSEMAGKETQYFGPGTRLLVL.

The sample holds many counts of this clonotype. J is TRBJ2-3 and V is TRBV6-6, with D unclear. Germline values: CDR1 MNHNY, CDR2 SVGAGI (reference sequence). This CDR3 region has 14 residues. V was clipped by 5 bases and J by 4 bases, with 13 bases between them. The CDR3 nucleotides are TGTGCCAGCAGTCAGGATACAGAGCCAGATACGCAGTATTTT. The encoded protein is CASSQDTEPDTQYF.

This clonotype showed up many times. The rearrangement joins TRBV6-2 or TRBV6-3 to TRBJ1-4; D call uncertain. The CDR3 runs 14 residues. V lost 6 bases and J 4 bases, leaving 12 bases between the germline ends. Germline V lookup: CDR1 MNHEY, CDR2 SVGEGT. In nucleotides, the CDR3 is TGTGCCAGCAGCTCGGATGCGAGTAATGAAAAACTGTTTTTT. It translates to CASSSDASNEKLFF.

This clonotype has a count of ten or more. In nucleotides, the CDR3 is TGTGCCAGCAGTTTATTCTCGGGACAGAATTCACCCCTCCACTTT. It is translated as CASSLFSGQNSPLHF. The rearrangement links TRBV12-3 or TRBV12-4 to TRBJ1-6; 7 bases fit TRBD1. Unmatched junction bases numbered 5, after V lost 2 bases and J lost 7 bases. This CDR3 comprises 15 residues.

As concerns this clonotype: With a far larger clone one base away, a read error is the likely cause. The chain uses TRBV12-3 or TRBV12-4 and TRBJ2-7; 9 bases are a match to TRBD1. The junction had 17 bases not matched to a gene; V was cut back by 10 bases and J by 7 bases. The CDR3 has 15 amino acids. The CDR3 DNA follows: TGTGCCACCTTATCTGGGGACAGGGTCTACAATGAGCAGTACTTC. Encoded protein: CATLSGDRVYNEQYF.

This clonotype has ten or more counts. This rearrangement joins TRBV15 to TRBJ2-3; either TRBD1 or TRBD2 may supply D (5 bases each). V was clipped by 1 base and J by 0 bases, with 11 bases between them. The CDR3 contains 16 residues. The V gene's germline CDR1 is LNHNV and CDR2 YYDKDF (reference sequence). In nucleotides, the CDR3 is TGTGCCACCAGCAGAGGGGACCCCTCTAGCACAGATACGCAGTATTTT. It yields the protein CATSRGDPSSTDTQYF.

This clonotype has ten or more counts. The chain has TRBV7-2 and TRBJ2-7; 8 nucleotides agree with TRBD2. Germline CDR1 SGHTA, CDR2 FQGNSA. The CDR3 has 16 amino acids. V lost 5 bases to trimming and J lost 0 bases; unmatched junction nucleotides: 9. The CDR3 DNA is TGTGCCAGCAGCCCCGGGCTAGCGGGTGCCTCCTACGAGCAGTACTTC. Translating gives CASSPGLAGASYEQYF.

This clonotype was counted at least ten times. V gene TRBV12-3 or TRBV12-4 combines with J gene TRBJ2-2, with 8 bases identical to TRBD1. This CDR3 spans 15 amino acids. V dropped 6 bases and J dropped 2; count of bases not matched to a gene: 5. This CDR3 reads CASSPGTGNTGELFF. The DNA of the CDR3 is TGTGCCAGCAGCCCCGGGACAGGAAACACCGGGGAGCTGTTTTTT.

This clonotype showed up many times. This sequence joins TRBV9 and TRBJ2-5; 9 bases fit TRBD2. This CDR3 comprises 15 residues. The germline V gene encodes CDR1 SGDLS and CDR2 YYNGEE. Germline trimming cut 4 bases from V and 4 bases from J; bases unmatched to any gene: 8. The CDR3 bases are TGTGCCAGCAGCCTACTAGCGGGTCTGGGAGAGACCCAGTACTTC. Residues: CASSLLAGLGETQYF.

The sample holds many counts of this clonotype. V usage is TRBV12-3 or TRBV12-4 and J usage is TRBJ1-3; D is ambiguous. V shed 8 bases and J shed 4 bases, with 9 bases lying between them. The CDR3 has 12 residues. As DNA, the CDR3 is TGTGCCAGCGGCCGAATCGGAAACACCATATATTTT. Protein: CASGRIGNTIYF.

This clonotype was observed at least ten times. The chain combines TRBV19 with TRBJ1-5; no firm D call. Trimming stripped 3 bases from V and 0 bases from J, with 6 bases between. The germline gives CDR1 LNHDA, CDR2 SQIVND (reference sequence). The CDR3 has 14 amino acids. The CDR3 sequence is CASSMADSNQPQHF. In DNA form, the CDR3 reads TGTGCCAGTAGTATGGCGGATAGCAATCAGCCCCAGCATTTT.

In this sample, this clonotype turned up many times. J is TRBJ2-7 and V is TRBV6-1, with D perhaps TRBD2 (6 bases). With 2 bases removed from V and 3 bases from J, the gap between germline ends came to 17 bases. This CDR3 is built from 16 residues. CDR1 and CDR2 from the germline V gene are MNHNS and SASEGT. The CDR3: CASSERWAGSNYEQYF. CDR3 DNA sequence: TGTGCCAGCAGTGAACGCTGGGCGGGGTCTAACTACGAGCAGTACTTC.

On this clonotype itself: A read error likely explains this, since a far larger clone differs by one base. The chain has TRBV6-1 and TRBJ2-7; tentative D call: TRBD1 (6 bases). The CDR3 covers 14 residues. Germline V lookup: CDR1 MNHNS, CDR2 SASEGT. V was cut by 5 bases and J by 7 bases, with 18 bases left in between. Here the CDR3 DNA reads TGTGCCAGCAGTATGTTAGTGAGGGGGAATGAGCAGTACTTC. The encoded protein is CASSMLVRGNEQYF.

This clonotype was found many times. The CDR3 DNA is TGCAGTTTTTACGCGGCTAATGAAAAACTGTTTTTT. Its translation is CSFYAANEKLFF. This sequence joins TRBV20-1 and TRBJ1-4; D is ambiguous. Germline V lookup: CDR1 DFQATT, CDR2 SNEGSKA (reference sequence). V was clipped by 8 bases and J by 3 bases, with 10 bases between them. The CDR3 length is 12 residues.

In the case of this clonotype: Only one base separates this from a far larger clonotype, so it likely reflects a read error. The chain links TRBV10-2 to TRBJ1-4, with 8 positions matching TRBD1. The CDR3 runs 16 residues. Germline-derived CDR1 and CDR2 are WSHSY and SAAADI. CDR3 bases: TGTGACATCGCTCGGGCAGGGGGCGCAGGAAAGGAAAAACTGTTTTTT. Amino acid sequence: CDIARAGGAGKEKLFF.

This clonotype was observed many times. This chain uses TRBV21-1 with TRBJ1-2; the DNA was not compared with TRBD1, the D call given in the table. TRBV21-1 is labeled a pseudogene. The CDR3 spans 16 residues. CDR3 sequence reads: CASSKTCQGARLGYTF. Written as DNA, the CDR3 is TGTGCCAGCAGCAAAACGTGTCAGGGGGCGCGTCTTGGCTACACCTTC.

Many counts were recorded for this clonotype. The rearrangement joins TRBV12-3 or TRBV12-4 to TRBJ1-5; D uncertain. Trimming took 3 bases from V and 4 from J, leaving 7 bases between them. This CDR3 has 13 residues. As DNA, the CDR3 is TGTGCCAGCAGTTTGTCTGATAATCAGCCCCAGCATTTT. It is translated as CASSLSDNQPQHF.

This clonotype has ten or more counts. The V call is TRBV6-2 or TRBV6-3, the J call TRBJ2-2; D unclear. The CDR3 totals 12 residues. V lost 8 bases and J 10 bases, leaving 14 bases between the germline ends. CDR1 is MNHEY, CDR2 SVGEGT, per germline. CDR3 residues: CASSMAGEELFF. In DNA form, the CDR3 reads TGTGCCAGCTCGATGGCAGGAGAGGAGCTGTTTTTT.

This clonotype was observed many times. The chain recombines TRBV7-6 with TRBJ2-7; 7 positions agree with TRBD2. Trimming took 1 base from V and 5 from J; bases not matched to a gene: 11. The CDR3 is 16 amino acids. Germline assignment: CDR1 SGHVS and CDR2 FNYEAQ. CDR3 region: CASSLVSTGGYNEQYF. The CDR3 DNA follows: TGTGCCAGCAGCTTAGTATCAACGGGGGGATACAACGAGCAGTACTTC.

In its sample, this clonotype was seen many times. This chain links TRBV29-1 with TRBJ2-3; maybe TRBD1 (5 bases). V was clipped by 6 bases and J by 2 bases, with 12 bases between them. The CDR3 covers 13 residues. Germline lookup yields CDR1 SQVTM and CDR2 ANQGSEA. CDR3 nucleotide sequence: TGCAGCGTACGACAGCAGCACACAGATACGCAGTATTTT. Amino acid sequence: CSVRQQHTDTQYF.

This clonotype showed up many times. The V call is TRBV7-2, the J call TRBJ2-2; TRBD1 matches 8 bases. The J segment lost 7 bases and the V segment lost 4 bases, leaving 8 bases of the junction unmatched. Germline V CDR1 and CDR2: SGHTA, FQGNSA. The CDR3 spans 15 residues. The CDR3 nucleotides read TGTGCCAGCAGCTACCGGACAGGGACGATCGGGGAGCTGTTTTTT. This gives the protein CASSYRTGTIGELFF.

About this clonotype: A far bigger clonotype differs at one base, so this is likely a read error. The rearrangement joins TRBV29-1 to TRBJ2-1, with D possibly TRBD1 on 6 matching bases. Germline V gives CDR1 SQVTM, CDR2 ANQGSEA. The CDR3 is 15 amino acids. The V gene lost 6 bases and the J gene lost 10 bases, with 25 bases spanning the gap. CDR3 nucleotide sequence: TGCAGCGTAAAAACCGGGACACAGGCCCCCTACGAGCAGTTCTTC. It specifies CSVKTGTQAPYEQFF.